The sequence of this TCR beta chain was determined in a study of blood T cell repertoires in COVID-19. Trimming cost V 4 bases and J 4 bases; bases outside gene matches: 5. The CDR3 loop spans 14 amino acids. The germline CDR1 and CDR2 sequences are SGHRS and YFSETQ. Using immunoSEQ multiplex PCR, the repertoire was profiled, and TCRdb retains in-frame clones only, with some absent. The table lists about 62,000 clones, approximately 86% of them singletons. This clone has only one observation. Sequencing was carried out using peripheral blood. The genes are TRBV5-1 and TRBJ2-7; 10 bases agree with TRBD1. This receptor was taken from a man between 70 and 80 years old with acute or convalescent COVID-19. The CDR3: CASSPTGGFYEQYF. The CDR3 nucleotides read TGCGCCAGCAGCCCGACAGGGGGCTTTTACGAGCAGTACTTC.